This T cell receptor (beta chain) was sequenced during a study of OX40 agonist ivuxolimab in advanced cancers. Study-level information: Earlier treatment with anti-PD-1, anti-PD-L1 or anti-CTLA-4 was permitted, and around 43% had received some.

Sequencing used immunoSEQ multiplex PCR; TCRdb keeps in-frame clones, though not all of them. The sample has 55,000 to 80,000 clones, roughly four fifths seen once; the top ten hold more than 2%. Losses at the gene ends were 6 bases for V and 0 bases for J; bases not matched to a gene: 8. Germline V gives CDR1 MRHNA, CDR2 SNTAGT. There are 15 residues in the CDR3. This TCR was recovered from an adult with an advanced solid tumor such as melanoma, head and neck, liver or kidney cancer. The sequenced sample was CD4+ or CD8+ T cells sorted from blood, obtained in a trial of the OX40 agonist ivuxolimab. The chain carries TRBV6-4 and TRBJ2-7; 7 nucleotides align to TRBD1. The CDR3 bases are TGTGCCAGCAGCCGCCGGGGACAGTACTCCTACGAGCAGTACTTC. Translation: CASSRRGQYSYEQYF.